This T cell receptor (beta chain) was identified during a study of technical replicates of blood from a few donors. V was pared by 5 bases and J by 4 bases, with 12 bases between. CDR1 SNHLY and CDR2 FYNNEI come from the germline V gene. The CDR3 runs 14 residues. Libraries were prepared by immunoSEQ multiplex PCR; TCRdb keeps only in-frame clonotypes and omits some of them. The table includes 75,000 to 100,000 clones, nearly 97% detected once. This receptor was taken from a human donor in good health. The chain combines TRBV2 with TRBJ1-5; D is undetermined. The sequencing sample was made of T cells isolated from PBMCs. CDR3 sequence: CASSYRGTNQPQHF. The DNA for the CDR3 is TGTGCCAGCAGTTACCGGGGTACGAATCAGCCCCAGCATTTT.